Below, one T cell receptor beta chain is given with its context. These data are taken from a study of blood T cell repertoires in COVID-19. Across the study: The samples span acute and convalescent COVID-19 from the United States, Italy and Spain. Nucleic acid was either cDNA or gDNA, and it came from T cells, B-cell-depleted T cells, or PBMCs.

Original processing notes: Estimation of nucleated cell counts was performed using reference gene primer amplification. Some clones are missing from TCRdb's copy, which holds only in-frame ones; the method was immunoSEQ multiplex PCR. Clone size and the V and J calls come from that table; the DNA yielded D and trimming. The sample lists 300,000 or so clones; roughly 86% were seen once. The CDR3 totals 15 residues. The ends were cut back, 7 bases at V and 8 bases at J, with 23 bases in the middle. The germline CDR1 and CDR2 sequences are LNHDA and SQIVND (reference sequence). V gene TRBV19 combines with J gene TRBJ1-2; no definite D call. The sequence derives from a woman aged 45 to 65 with acute or convalescent COVID-19. Sample: peripheral blood. The CDR3 loop is CASTQTPGWLLGYTF. The CDR3 DNA is TGTGCCAGTACCCAGACCCCAGGATGGTTACTCGGCTACACCTTC.